The 27 T cell receptor beta chains below were found in one sample sequenced in a study of beta chain features in type 1 diabetes. Reverse transcription of all isolated RNA meant that expressed TCRB transcripts were sequenced. Only in-frame clones appear in the TCRdb table, and some are missing; sequencing was by immunoSEQ multiplex PCR. The top ten hold roughly 0.06% of the sample, which has under 500,000 clones, about 32% seen once. Input material: naive CD4+ T cells from blood. The receptors were gathered from a man aged 18 to 30 in good health.

The gene calls are TRBV28 and TRBJ1-5; D not resolved. The CDR3 spans 12 residues. Per germline, CDR1 MDHEN and CDR2 SYDVKM. V dropped 5 bases and J dropped 6 bases, with 8 bases sitting between them. CDR3 residues: CASSPPFQPQHF. As DNA, the CDR3 is TGTGCCAGCAGTCCGCCCTTTCAGCCCCAGCATTTT.

As concerns this clone: In the same sample, other DNA sequences code for this CDR3. V is TRBV27 and J is TRBJ2-3, with no clear D. The CDR3 sequence is 13 residues long. The V gene lost 2 bases and the J gene lost 1 base, with 4 bases spanning the gap. Germline V gene lookup returns CDR1 MNHEY and CDR2 SMNVEV (reference sequence). CDR3 coding DNA: TGTGCCAGCAGTTTACGAGGCACAGATACGCAGTATTTT. Protein: CASSLRGTDTQYF.

V is TRBV30 and J is TRBJ1-5; TRBD1 is a possible D gene (5 bases). The CDR3 runs 16 residues. Germline V gene data show CDR1 as GTSNPN and CDR2 as SVGIG (reference sequence). Deletions cut 4 bases from V and 5 bases from J, with 21 bases between. The CDR3 bases are TGTGCCTGGAACCAGGGATCCCTCATGGTAGATCAGCCCCAGCATTTT. Its protein is CAWNQGSLMVDQPQHF.

The rearrangement uses TRBV9 and TRBJ1-2, with D unresolved. CDR1 SGDLS and CDR2 YYNGEE come from the germline V gene. This CDR3 region has 12 residues. Trimming stripped 2 bases from V and 2 bases from J, with 4 bases between. The CDR3 sequence is CASSVENYGYTF. The CDR3 DNA follows: TGTGCCAGCAGCGTCGAAAACTATGGCTACACCTTC. The full variable domain, in which reference TRBV9 and TRBJ1-2 provide the parts outside the CDR3, is DSGVTQTPKHLITATGQRVTLRCSPRSGDLSVYWYQQSLDQGLQFLIQYYNGEERAKGNILERFSAQQFPDLHSELNLSSLELGDSALYFCASSVENYGYTFGSGTRLTVV.

This clone was detected once. The chain uses TRBV30 and TRBJ1-1; a possible D gene is TRBD1 (5 bases). Trimming pared 2 bases from V and 4 bases from J, leaving 14 bases between. This CDR3 has 14 amino acids. The germline gives CDR1 GTSNPN, CDR2 SVGIG (reference sequence). Here the CDR3 reads CAWSRGGWGTEAFF. CDR3 DNA sequence: TGTGCCTGGAGTAGGGGAGGGTGGGGCACTGAAGCTTTCTTT.

As concerns this clone: This sample includes further DNA sequences coding for the same CDR3. The V and J genes are TRBV30 and TRBJ1-5; D not certain. Looked up from germline, CDR1 is GTSNPN and CDR2 is SVGIG (reference sequence). This CDR3 has 12 residues. V dropped 3 bases and J dropped 4 bases, with 7 bases sitting between them. The CDR3 protein is CAWRTDNQPQHF. The CDR3 DNA reads as TGTGCCTGGAGGACCGATAATCAGCCCCAGCATTTT. The variable domain in full, completed from reference TRBV30 and TRBJ1-5, reads SQTIHQWPATLVQPVGSPLSLECTVEGTSNPNLYWYRQAAGRGLQLLFYSVGIGQISSEVPQNLSASRPQDRQFILSSKKLLLSDSGFYLCAWRTDNQPQHFGDGTRLSIL.

Only a few counts were recorded for this clone. Other DNA sequences from this sample encode an identical CDR3 as well. The rearrangement links TRBV7-2 to TRBJ2-1, with D unclear. The V end was cut by 1 base, the J end by 4 bases, with 5 bases between. This CDR3 region has 13 residues. Per germline, CDR1 SGHTA and CDR2 FQGNSA. CDR3 DNA: TGTGCCAGCAGCTTAGGCACGTACAATGAGCAGTTCTTC. Its translation is CASSLGTYNEQFF.

V gene TRBV7-3 combines with J gene TRBJ1-1, with D perhaps matching TRBD1 (5 bases). V lost 2 bases, J lost 4 bases, and 11 bases lay in between. Germline CDR1 is SGHTA and CDR2 is FQGTGA. This CDR3 is 14 amino acids long. This CDR3 is CASSLPGRGTEAFF. CDR3 sequence (DNA): TGTGCCAGCAGCTTACCGGGACGGGGCACTGAAGCTTTCTTT.

This clone was seen once. The genes are TRBV20-1 and TRBJ2-7; 7 bases map to TRBD2. V gave up 6 bases and J gave up 10 bases; unmatched junction bases: 9. Germline lookup yields CDR1 DFQATT and CDR2 SNEGSKA (reference sequence). The CDR3 consists of 11 residues. The CDR3 coding sequence is TGCAGTGCGAGGACTAGTATCTTCCAGTACTTC. It specifies CSARTSIFQYF.

The chain combines TRBV7-2 with TRBJ1-2; 9 nucleotides agree with TRBD1. The CDR3 is 14 amino acids. The V gene's germline CDR1 is SGHTA and CDR2 FQGNSA. With V trimmed by 2 bases and J by 4 bases, 2 bases remained unmatched. CDR3 region: CASSLLGQGYGYTF. In DNA form, the CDR3 reads TGTGCCAGCAGCTTATTGGGACAGGGCTATGGCTACACCTTC.

The chain is built from TRBV30 and TRBJ2-5, with 10 bases matching TRBD2. V trimming: 3 bases; J trimming: 5 bases; junction bases outside the gene matches: 6. There are 14 residues in the CDR3. CDR1 GTSNPN and CDR2 SVGIG come from the germline V gene (reference sequence). The CDR3 loop is CAWRPSGSQETQYF. The CDR3 DNA sequence: TGTGCCTGGAGACCTAGCGGGAGTCAGGAGACCCAGTACTTC.

This clone was observed a handful of times. The chain links TRBV28 to TRBJ2-1, with 7 bases fitting TRBD1. The trim removed 6 bases at V and 9 bases at J, leaving 14 bases unmatched. This CDR3 region has 15 residues. Germline V gene sequence: CDR1 MDHEN, CDR2 SYDVKM. CDR3 bases: TGTGCCAGCAGCCAAGGGGGCTCTCTTGTGGCTGAGCAGTTCTTC. Protein sequence: CASSQGGSLVAEQFF.

The chain employs TRBV7-9 and TRBJ2-1; the match to TRBD2 covers 7 bases. The CDR3 runs 16 residues. Germline loops: CDR1 SEHNR, CDR2 FQNEAQ (reference sequence). V dropped 6 bases and J dropped 7; count of bases not matched to a gene: 15. Written as DNA, the CDR3 is TGTGCCAGCAGTGTAAAAGCGGGGCCCTCAGGGAATGAGCAGTTCTTC. Encoded protein: CASSVKAGPSGNEQFF.

The V call is TRBV27, the J call TRBJ1-1, with TRBD1 identical over 7 bases. The CDR3 spans 17 residues. V was pared by 3 bases and J by 1 base, with 11 bases of the junction left unmatched. Germline CDR1 reads MNHEY; CDR2 reads SMNVEV (reference sequence). CDR3: CASSFNRGSFGNTEAFF. Here the CDR3 DNA reads TGTGCCAGCAGTTTCAACAGGGGATCCTTCGGGAACACTGAAGCTTTCTTT.

This clone turned up a few times. The rearrangement uses TRBV7-9 and TRBJ2-1; no definite D call. CDR1 is SEHNR, CDR2 FQNEAQ, per germline (reference sequence). The length of the CDR3 is 14 residues. The ends were cut back, 2 bases at V and 9 bases at J, with 14 bases in the middle. CDR3 coding DNA: TGTGCCAGCAGCTTATTTTCACCGGGCACTGAGCAGTTCTTC. Translation: CASSLFSPGTEQFF.

This rearrangement joins TRBV7-2 to TRBJ2-7; TRBD2 matches 10 bases. CDR3 size: 14 residues. V gave up 6 bases and J gave up 7 bases; unmatched junction bases: 9. Germline V gene data show CDR1 as SGHTA and CDR2 as FQGNSA. The CDR3 here is CASRPGLAVGEQYF. The CDR3 nucleotides read TGTGCCAGCAGGCCAGGACTAGCGGTAGGGGAGCAGTACTTC.

This clone was seen a few times. The chain combines TRBV4-1 with TRBJ2-7; TRBD2 agrees at 8 bases. The trim removed 4 bases at V and 2 bases at J, leaving 10 bases unmatched. In germline, CDR1 is MGHRA, CDR2 YSYEKL. The CDR3 is made up of 16 amino acids. CDR3 bases: TGCGCCAGCAGCCGGGAATGGACTAGCAGTGCCTACGAGCAGTACTTC. This translates into CASSREWTSSAYEQYF.

Of note for this clone: This same CDR3 is encoded by further DNA sequences in the sample. CDR3 residues: CAWSVSGARPQYF. The DNA of the CDR3 is TGTGCCTGGAGTGTAAGTGGGGCGCGCCCCCAGTACTTC. This chain connects TRBV30 to TRBJ2-5, with D possibly matching TRBD1 (5 bases). The CDR3 is 13 residues long. Germline CDR1 GTSNPN, CDR2 SVGIG (reference sequence). Trimming removed 0 bases from V and 9 bases from J, with 14 bases in between.

This clone was detected a few times. This rearrangement joins TRBV10-3 to TRBJ2-7, with 11 bases fitting TRBD1. Looked up from germline, CDR1 is ENHRY and CDR2 is SYGVKD. The V gene end was trimmed by 9 bases and the J gene end by 2 bases; junction bases not matched to a gene: 9. This CDR3 is built from 15 residues. CDR3 DNA: TGTGCCATTAATTCTCCGGGACAGGGGGCCTACGAGCAGTACTTC. Its translation is CAINSPGQGAYEQYF.

The chain uses TRBV30 and TRBJ1-1; D call uncertain. Germline V gene data show CDR1 as GTSNPN and CDR2 as SVGIG (reference sequence). The CDR3 length is 14 residues. V was pared by 0 bases and J by 0 bases, with 8 bases between. The CDR3 here is CAWSVRLLNTEAFF. For the CDR3, the DNA is TGTGCCTGGAGTGTTCGGCTCTTGAACACTGAAGCTTTCTTT.

CDR3 region: CASSSVGGFTDTQYF. CDR3 DNA: TGCGCCAGCAGCTCCGTGGGGGGCTTCACAGATACGCAGTATTTT. V and J are TRBV5-1 and TRBJ2-3; D possibly uses TRBD1 or TRBD2 (6 bases each). The CDR3 extends over 15 amino acids. Trimming stripped 3 bases from V and 2 bases from J, with 13 bases between. Looked up from germline, CDR1 is SGHRS and CDR2 is YFSETQ.

The genes are TRBV6-5 and TRBJ2-1; D is possibly TRBD2 (6 bases). The length of the CDR3 is 13 residues. V lost 6 bases, J lost 6 bases, and 12 bases lay in between. CDR1 is MNHEY and CDR2 is SVGAGI in the germline V gene. The chain's CDR3 is CASSRTTGNEQFF. The CDR3 coding sequence is TGTGCCAGCAGCCGGACTACTGGCAATGAGCAGTTCTTC.

This clone was observed a few times. This chain uses TRBV7-2 with TRBJ2-3; 11 positions agree with TRBD2. The germline CDR1 and CDR2 sequences are SGHTA and FQGNSA. Unmatched junction bases numbered 8, after V lost 5 bases and J lost 7 bases. This CDR3 contains 15 residues. CDR3: CASSHTGTSGYTQYF. The CDR3 DNA reads as TGTGCCAGCAGCCATACCGGGACTAGCGGATATACGCAGTATTTT. Filled out from reference TRBV7-2 and TRBJ2-3, the complete variable domain reads GAGVSQSPSNKVTEKGKDVELRCDPISGHTALYWYRQSLGQGLEFLIYFQGNSAPDKSGLPSDRFSAERTGGSVSTLTIQRTQQEDSAVYLCASSHTGTSGYTQYFGPGTRLTVL.

This CDR3 is CSSRGATSTDTQYF. In DNA form, the CDR3 reads TGCAGCTCCCGCGGGGCCACAAGCACAGATACGCAGTATTTT. The chain recombines TRBV29-1 with TRBJ2-3, with D perhaps matching TRBD2 (6 bases). Germline V gives CDR1 SQVTM, CDR2 ANQGSEA. Trimming took off 8 bases at V and 0 bases at J, with 15 bases between the two ends. The CDR3 totals 14 residues.

The chain is built from TRBV18 and TRBJ2-7; 7 nucleotides match TRBD1. After removal of 1 base from V and 4 bases from J, the junction contained 4 bases not matched to a gene. The CDR3 has 14 residues. Germline V gives CDR1 KGHSH, CDR2 LQKENI. CDR3 sequence: CASSPQGQFYEQYF. CDR3 nucleotides: TGTGCCAGCTCACCACAGGGACAGTTTTACGAGCAGTACTTC.

V and J are TRBV6-6 and TRBJ2-1, with D perhaps assigned TRBD1 or TRBD2 (5 bases each). V gave up 2 bases and J gave up 2 bases, with 10 bases separating them. There are 15 residues in the CDR3. Germline V gene sequence: CDR1 MNHNY, CDR2 SVGAGI (reference sequence). CDR3 sequence: CASSYGGGPYNEQFF. The CDR3 nucleotides read TGTGCCAGCAGTTACGGTGGGGGTCCCTACAATGAGCAGTTCTTC.

The V and J genes are TRBV7-9 and TRBJ2-1; D might be TRBD1 (6 bases). Deletions cut 1 base from V and 7 bases from J, with 17 bases between. The CDR3 is 16 residues long. The germline CDR1 and CDR2 sequences are SEHNR and FQNEAQ (reference sequence). CDR3 sequence reads: CASSLGPQGRGNEQFF. The CDR3 DNA reads TGTGCCAGCAGCTTAGGTCCACAGGGAAGAGGTAATGAGCAGTTCTTC.